This T cell receptor (beta chain) was sequenced for a study of shared clonotypes between healthy human individuals. This CDR3 region has 15 residues. The germline V gene encodes CDR1 MGHRA and CDR2 YSYEKL. With V trimmed by 2 bases and J by 4 bases, 7 bases remained unmatched. Findings and limits, study-wide: Larger estimated richness was generally recorded for naive subsets relative to memory subsets.

Cells designated naive CD8 were CD45RO-negative and were positively selected for CCR7, with terminally differentiated effector memory CD45RA+ cells excluded. To note about this clone: As yet, its antigen is unknown.

Assay: immunoSEQ multiplex PCR; the TCRdb copy retains only in-frame clones and omits some. The data hold around 650,000 clones, with roughly 95% observed a single time. The sequenced sample consisted of naive CD8+ T cells sorted from blood. This chain connects TRBV4-1 to TRBJ2-7, with 8 positions matching TRBD2. The clonotype comes from a woman in her twenties or thirties in good health. CDR3 coding DNA: TGCGCCAGCAGCCAATTCGCGGGAGGTGGGTACGAGCAGTACTTC. It translates to CASSQFAGGGYEQYF.